Listed below are T cell receptor beta chains from one sample, sequenced in a study of Graves' ophthalmopathy and Graves' hyperthyroidism. TCRdb ran MiXCR on the multiplex PCR reads and lists one entry per CDR3 protein. Of some 1.1 million distinct CDR3 sequences in the sample, less than 45% were seen once. What was sequenced was peripheral blood or thyroid tissue (not recorded which). All receptors derive from an adult man with Graves' hyperthyroidism. Each CDR3 is given with its conserved first and last residue. Each record gives: CDR3 length, D gene, V gene, clone size, J gene, CDR3 DNA, CDR3 protein. The D gene is left open where the match is weak. Where a row states a size, it is once, few, many or the class of an expanded clone; other rows omit it.

13	NA	TRBV10-2	NA	TRBJ2-5	TGCGCCAGCAGAAGAAGGGTGAGGGAGACCCAGTACTTC	CASRRRVRETQYF
12	NA	TRBV29-1	NA	TRBJ2-5	TGCAGCGTTGCACAGGAGGAAGAGACCCAGTACTTC	CSVAQEEETQYF
13	TRBD1	TRBV14	many	TRBJ1-2	TGTGCCAGCAGCCCGGACAGGGGATTTGGCTACACCTTC	CASSPDRGFGYTF
13	TRBD1	TRBV25-1	NA	TRBJ2-7	TGTGCCAGTAAGGGGACAGGGGGTCGCGAGCAGTACTTC	CASKGTGGREQYF
15	NA	TRBV7-2	many	TRBJ2-7	TGTGCCAGCAGCTTTGGCGCAGGGGCTTTCTACGAGCAGTACTTC	CASSFGAGAFYEQYF
18	NA	TRBV12-3/TRBV12-4	NA	TRBJ1-1	TGTGCCAGCAGTTTATGGGGAGGTCGGCCGACGGGGAACACTGAAGCTTTCTTT	CASSLWGGRPTGNTEAFF
13	NA	TRBV29-1	many	TRBJ2-7	TGCAGCGTTTGGGTGGGAAGGGTTTACGAGCAGTACTTC	CSVWVGRVYEQYF
14	TRBD2	TRBV10-3	NA	TRBJ2-5	TGTGCCATCAGTGAGTCTAGCGGGAAAGGGACCCAGTACTTC	CAISESSGKGTQYF
15	TRBD1	TRBV30	few	TRBJ1-5	TGTGCCTGGAGTGAGGGGACAGGGGTGTTTCAGCCCCAGCATTTT	CAWSEGTGVFQPQHF
12	NA	TRBV9	many	TRBJ1-1	TGTGCCAGCAGTGGGGTAAACACTGAAGCTTTCTTT	CASSGVNTEAFF
15	TRBD1	TRBV7-9	NA	TRBJ2-7	TGTGCCAGCACGGTAACCGGGACAGGGGTGGGCGAGCAGTACTTC	CASTVTGTGVGEQYF
14	NA	TRBV15	NA	TRBJ1-1	TGTGCCACCAGCAGAGATCGGGACGTCACTGAAGCTTTCTTT	CATSRDRDVTEAFF
14	NA	TRBV7-9	NA	TRBJ1-6	TGTGCCAGCAGCTTGGGGACATCGGGTTCACCCCTCCACTTT	CASSLGTSGSPLHF
14	NA	TRBV11-2	many	TRBJ2-5	TGTGCCATCACTTGGGGTAGGGACCAAGAGACCCAGTACTTC	CAITWGRDQETQYF
12	NA	TRBV28	few	TRBJ1-1	TGTGCCAGTAGGACCCCCGACACTGAAGCTTTCTTT	CASRTPDTEAFF
16	TRBD1	TRBV25-1	once	TRBJ2-5	TGTGCCAGCAGTGAATTCGACAGGGGGTCCGGAGAGACCCAGTACTTC	CASSEFDRGSGETQYF
15	NA	TRBV4-3	few	TRBJ1-2	TGCGCCAGCAGCCAAGTCTTAGCTAAATGGAATGGCTACACCTTC	CASSQVLAKWNGYTF
13	NA	TRBV7-9	many	TRBJ2-7	TGTGCCAGCAGCTTATATTTGGCGGGCGAGCAGTACTTC	CASSLYLAGEQYF
12	NA	TRBV12-3/TRBV12-4	few	TRBJ2-2	TGTGCCAGCAGTGGAGGGGGCGGGGAGCTGTTTTTT	CASSGGGGELFF
13	NA	TRBV5-1	many	TRBJ1-1	TGCGCCAGCAGCTTGGAAGCAGACCCAAAAGCTTTCTTT	CASSLEADPKAFF
15	TRBD1	TRBV19	many	TRBJ2-7	TGTGCCAGTAGTCTCTTCTGGGACAGAACCTACGAGCAGTACTTC	CASSLFWDRTYEQYF
13	TRBD1	TRBV5-1	many	TRBJ2-7	TGCGCCAGCAGCATGGGACAGGCCCACGAGCAGTACTTC	CASSMGQAHEQYF